These 10 T cell receptor beta chains were sequenced from one sample in a study of T cells in severe cutaneous drug reactions. Carbamazepine had induced Stevens-Johnson syndrome or toxic epidermal necrolysis in the sequenced donors. Libraries were made by iRepertoire multiplex PCR with TCR subtype-specific primers for bulk and single-cell sequencing. TCRdb re-analyzed the multiplex PCR reads; it lists each CDR3 protein once, without DNA. The data include tens of thousands of distinct CDR3 sequences; the top ten clones carry roughly 7.7%. Sample: PBMCs. Source of these receptors: a human donor with toxic epidermal necrolysis, a severe cutaneous drug reaction.

CDR3 in amino acids: CASSLTSGHYEQYF. This rearrangement joins TRBV27 to TRBJ2-7; TCRdb picks TRBD1, but there is no DNA to check that call. This CDR3 is built from 14 residues. Per the germline V gene, CDR1 is MNHEY and CDR2 is SMNVEV (reference sequence).

The rearrangement links TRBV10-1 to TRBJ2-3. Germline loops: CDR1 WNHNN, CDR2 SYGVQD (reference sequence). This CDR3 is built from 16 residues. This CDR3 reads CASSESLGQGSDTQYF.

The chain carries TRBV20-1 and TRBJ2-1. The germline gives CDR1 DFQATT, CDR2 SNEGSKA (reference sequence). This CDR3 spans 18 amino acids. CDR3 loop: CSARDVLAGSLSYNEQFF.

V gene TRBV27 combines with J gene TRBJ1-2; with no DNA, the TCRdb D assignment of TRBD1 cannot be verified. CDR3 length equals 19 residues. CDR1 and CDR2 (germline): MNHEY, SMNVEV (reference sequence). The CDR3 loop is CASSPYYTGTPGSNYGYTF.

This clonotype is classed as medium-sized by frequency. The chain joins TRBV6-2 or TRBV6-3 to TRBJ2-7; the D call of TRBD2 rests on TCRdb alone, since no DNA is present to check it. CDR1 is MNHEY and CDR2 is SVGEGT in the germline V gene. This CDR3 spans 15 amino acids. The CDR3: CASSLAGLPKGEQYF.

V usage is TRBV10-3 and J usage is TRBJ2-1; TCRdb names TRBD1, which stays unverified in the absence of DNA. This CDR3 contains 13 residues. Germline CDR1 reads ENHRY; CDR2 reads SYGVKD. The CDR3: CAITSPEGGEQFF.

The J gene is TRBJ2-3, the V gene TRBV20-1; the TRBD2 assignment by TCRdb is unverifiable without DNA. Germline lookup yields CDR1 DFQATT and CDR2 SNEGSKA (reference sequence). This CDR3 has 16 residues. The CDR3 spells CSARAGLAGGEDTQYF.

This sequence joins TRBV3-1 and TRBJ2-7; the D gene TCRdb calls, TRBD2, cannot be checked with no DNA. Per germline, CDR1 LGHDT and CDR2 YNNKEL (reference sequence). This CDR3 spans 14 amino acids. The CDR3 sequence: CASSHGRTKYEQYF.

Here the CDR3 reads CASSLGTGGYEQYF. The chain couples TRBV12-3 or TRBV12-4 to TRBJ2-7; TCRdb indicates TRBD1, and absent DNA this call remains unverified. The CDR3 contains 14 residues.

The chain uses TRBV28 and TRBJ2-1. Germline loops: CDR1 MDHEN, CDR2 SYDVKM. The CDR3 has 16 amino acids. This CDR3 reads CASSPLGMSSYNEQFF.